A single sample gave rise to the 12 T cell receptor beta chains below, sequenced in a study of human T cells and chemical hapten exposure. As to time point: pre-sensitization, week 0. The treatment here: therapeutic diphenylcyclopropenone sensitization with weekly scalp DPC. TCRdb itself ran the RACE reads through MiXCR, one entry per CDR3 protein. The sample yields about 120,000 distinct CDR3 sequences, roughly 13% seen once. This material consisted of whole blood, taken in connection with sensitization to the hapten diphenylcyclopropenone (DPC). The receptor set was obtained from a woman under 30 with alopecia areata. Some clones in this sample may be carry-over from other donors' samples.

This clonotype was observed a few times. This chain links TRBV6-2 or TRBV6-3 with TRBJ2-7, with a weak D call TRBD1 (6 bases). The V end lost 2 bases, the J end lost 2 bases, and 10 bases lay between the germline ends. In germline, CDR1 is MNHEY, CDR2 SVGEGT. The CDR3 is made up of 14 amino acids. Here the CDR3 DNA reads TGTGCCAGCAGTTACGGCAGACAGGCCTACGAGCAGTACTTC. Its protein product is CASSYGRQAYEQYF.

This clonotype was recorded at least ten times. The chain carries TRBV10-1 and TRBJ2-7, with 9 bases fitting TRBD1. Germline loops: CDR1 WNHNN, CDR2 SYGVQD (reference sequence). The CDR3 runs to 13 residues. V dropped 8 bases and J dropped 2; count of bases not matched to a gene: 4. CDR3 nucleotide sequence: TGCGCCAGCCGCTGGACAGGGGCCTACGAGCAGTACTTC. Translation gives CASRWTGAYEQYF.

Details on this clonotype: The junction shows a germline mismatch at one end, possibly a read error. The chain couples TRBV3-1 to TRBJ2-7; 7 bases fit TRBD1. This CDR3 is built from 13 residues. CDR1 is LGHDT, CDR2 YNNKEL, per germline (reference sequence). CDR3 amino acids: CAGSQGQFYEQYF. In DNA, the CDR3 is TGTGCCGGCAGCCAGGGACAGTTCTACGAGCAGTACTTC.

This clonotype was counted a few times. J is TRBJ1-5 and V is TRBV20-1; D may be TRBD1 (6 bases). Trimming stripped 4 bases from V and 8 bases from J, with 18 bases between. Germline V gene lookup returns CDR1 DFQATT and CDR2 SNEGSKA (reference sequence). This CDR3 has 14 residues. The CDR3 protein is CSATRQGWGEPQHF. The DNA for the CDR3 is TGCAGTGCTACCCGGCAGGGGTGGGGGGAGCCCCAGCATTTT.

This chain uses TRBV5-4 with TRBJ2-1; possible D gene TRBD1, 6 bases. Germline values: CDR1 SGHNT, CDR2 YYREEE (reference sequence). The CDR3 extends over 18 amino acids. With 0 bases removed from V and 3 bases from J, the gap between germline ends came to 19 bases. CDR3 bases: TGTGCCAGCAGCTTGGCCCCGTCGACAGGACGCTACTACAATGAGCAGTTCTTC. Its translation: CASSLAPSTGRYYNEQFF.

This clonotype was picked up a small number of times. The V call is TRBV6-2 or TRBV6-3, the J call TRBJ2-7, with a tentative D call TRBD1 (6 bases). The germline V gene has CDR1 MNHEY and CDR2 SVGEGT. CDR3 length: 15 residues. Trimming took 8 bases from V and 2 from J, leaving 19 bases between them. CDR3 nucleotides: TGTGCCAGCCGTTTGCGTACAGGGTACCCCTACGAGCAGTACTTC. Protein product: CASRLRTGYPYEQYF.

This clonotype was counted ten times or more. In DNA form, the CDR3 reads TGCGCCAGCAGCCCCGCTTGGGACAGGGAAAGCGGGGGGGTCTACAATGAGCAGTTCTTC. It translates to CASSPAWDRESGGVYNEQFF. The chain employs TRBV4-3 and TRBJ2-1; TRBD2 is a possible D gene (10 bases). Deletions cut 4 bases from V and 3 bases from J, with 28 bases between. Germline V CDR1 and CDR2: LGHNA, YSLEER. This CDR3 is built from 20 residues.

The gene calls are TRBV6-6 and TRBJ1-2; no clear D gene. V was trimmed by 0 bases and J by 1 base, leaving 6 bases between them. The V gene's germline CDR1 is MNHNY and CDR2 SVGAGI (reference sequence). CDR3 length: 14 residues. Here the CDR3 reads CASSYSQDNYGYTF. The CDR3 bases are TGTGCCAGCAGTTACTCTCAAGATAACTATGGCTACACCTTC.

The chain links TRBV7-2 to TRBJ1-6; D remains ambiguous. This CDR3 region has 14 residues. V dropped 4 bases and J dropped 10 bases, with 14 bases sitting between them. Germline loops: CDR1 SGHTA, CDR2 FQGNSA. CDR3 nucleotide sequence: TGTGCCAGCAGCTCCACACCTGGGGTCTCACCCCTCCACTTT. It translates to CASSSTPGVSPLHF.

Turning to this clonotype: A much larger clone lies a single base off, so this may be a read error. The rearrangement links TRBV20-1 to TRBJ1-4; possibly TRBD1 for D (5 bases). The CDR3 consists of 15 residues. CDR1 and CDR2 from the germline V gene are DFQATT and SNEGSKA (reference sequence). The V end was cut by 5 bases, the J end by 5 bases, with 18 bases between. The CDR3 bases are TGCAGTGCTTGGGGCGTGGCAGAGAAGAATGAAAAACTGTTTTTT. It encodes CSAWGVAEKNEKLFF.

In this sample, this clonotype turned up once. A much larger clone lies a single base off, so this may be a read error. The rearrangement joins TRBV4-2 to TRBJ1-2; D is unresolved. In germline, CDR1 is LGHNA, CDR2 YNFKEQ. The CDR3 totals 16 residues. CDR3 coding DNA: TGTGCCAGCAGTAGTATCAGCCTCGGGAAGAGTTATGGCTGCACCTTC. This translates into CASSSISLGKSYGCTF.

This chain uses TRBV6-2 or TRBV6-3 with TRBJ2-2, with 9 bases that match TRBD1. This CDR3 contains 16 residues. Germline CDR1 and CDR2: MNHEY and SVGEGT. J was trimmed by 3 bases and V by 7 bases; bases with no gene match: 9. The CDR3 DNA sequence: TGTGCCAGCACTATAACCGGGACAGGGTACACCGGGGAGCTGTTTTTT. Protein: CASTITGTGYTGELFF.